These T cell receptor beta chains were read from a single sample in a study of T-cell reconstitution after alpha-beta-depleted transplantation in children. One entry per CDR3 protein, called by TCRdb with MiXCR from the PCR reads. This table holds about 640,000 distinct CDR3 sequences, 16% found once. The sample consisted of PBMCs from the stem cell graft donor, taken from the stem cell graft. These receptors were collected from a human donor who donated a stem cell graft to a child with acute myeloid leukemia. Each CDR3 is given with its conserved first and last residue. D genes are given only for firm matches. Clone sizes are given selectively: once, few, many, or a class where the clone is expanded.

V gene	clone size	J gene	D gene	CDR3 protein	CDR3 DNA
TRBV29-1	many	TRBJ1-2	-	CSVTPPSVSVGYTF	TGCAGCGTTACCCCGCCTTCCGTATCAGTTGGCTACACCTTC
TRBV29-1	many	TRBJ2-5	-	CSDCPGGLETQYF	TGCAGCGATTGCCCCGGGGGTCTAGAGACCCAGTACTTC
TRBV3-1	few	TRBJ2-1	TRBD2	CASSQDRGRRGALYNEQFF	TGTGCCAGCAGCCAAGATCGGGGGAGGCGGGGGGCCCTTTACAATGAGCAGTTCTTC
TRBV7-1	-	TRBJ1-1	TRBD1	CASSSNRGPGTEAFF	TGTGCCAGCAGCTCGAACAGGGGGCCGGGGACTGAAGCTTTCTTT
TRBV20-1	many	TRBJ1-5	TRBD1	CSAPGQGANQPQHF	TGCAGTGCACCGGGACAGGGGGCCAATCAGCCCCAGCATTTT
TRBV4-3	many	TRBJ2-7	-	CASSQDKGSGAYEQYF	TGCGCCAGCAGCCAAGATAAGGGATCGGGGGCCTACGAGCAGTACTTC
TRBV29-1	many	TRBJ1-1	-	CSVDPGVPDTEAFF	TGCAGCGTTGACCCAGGGGTTCCGGACACTGAAGCTTTCTTT
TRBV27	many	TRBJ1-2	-	CASTRVGGAGNYGYTF	TGTGCCAGCACTCGAGTTGGCGGGGCAGGGAACTATGGCTACACCTTC
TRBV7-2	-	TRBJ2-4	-	CASSSGGQANIQYF	TGTGCCAGCAGCTCGGGGGGACAGGCAAACATTCAGTACTTC
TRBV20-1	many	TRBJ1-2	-	CSANPQTTGNYGYTF	TGCAGTGCTAACCCCCAAACAACAGGGAACTATGGCTACACCTTC
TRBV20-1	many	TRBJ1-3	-	CSAKVLAGNTIYF	TGCAGTGCTAAGGTCCTCGCAGGAAACACCATATATTTT
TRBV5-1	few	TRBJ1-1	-	CASSSNPPTQSEAFF	TGCGCCAGCAGCTCCAACCCACCGACACAGTCGGAAGCTTTCTTT
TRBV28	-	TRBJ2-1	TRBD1	CASSTRTGSSYNEQFF	TGTGCCAGCAGCACCCGGACAGGGAGCTCCTACAATGAGCAGTTCTTC
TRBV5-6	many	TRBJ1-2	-	CASTRRGGWTNYGYTF	TGTGCCAGCACTCGCCGGGGCGGGTGGACCAACTATGGCTACACCTTC
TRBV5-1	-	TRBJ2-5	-	CASSLETGTPQETQYF	TGCGCCAGCAGCTTGGAGACGGGGACGCCGCAAGAGACCCAGTACTTC
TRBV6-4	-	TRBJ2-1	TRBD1	CASSPGQGAIDEQFF	TGTGCCAGCAGCCCGGGACAGGGGGCGATCGATGAGCAGTTCTTC
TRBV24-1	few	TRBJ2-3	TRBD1	CATSDRQGQDTDTQYF	TGTGCCACCAGTGACCGACAGGGTCAGGACACAGATACGCAGTATTTT
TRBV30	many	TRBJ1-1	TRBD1	CACQGADTEAFF	TGTGCCTGTCAGGGGGCCGACACTGAAGCTTTCTTT
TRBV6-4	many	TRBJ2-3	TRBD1	CASSEGGLGTDTQYF	TGTGCCAGCAGTGAAGGGGGCCTAGGGACAGATACGCAGTATTTT
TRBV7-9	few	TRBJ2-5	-	CASSPSRGRGETQYF	TGTGCCAGCAGCCCCAGTCGTGGCAGGGGAGAGACCCAGTACTTC
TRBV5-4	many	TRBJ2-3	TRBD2	CASSQTSGVGDTQYF	TGTGCCAGCAGCCAGACTAGCGGGGTGGGAGATACGCAGTATTTT
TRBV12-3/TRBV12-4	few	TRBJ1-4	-	CASSLGTVREKLFF	TGTGCCAGCAGTTTGGGGACCGTCAGGGAAAAACTGTTTTTT
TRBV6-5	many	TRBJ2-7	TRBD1	CASAGTGILPTEQYF	TGTGCCAGCGCGGGGACAGGGATCCTGCCCACCGAGCAGTACTTC
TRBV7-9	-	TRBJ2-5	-	CASSLDPLRTQYF	TGTGCCAGCAGCTTAGACCCCTTGCGGACCCAGTACTTC
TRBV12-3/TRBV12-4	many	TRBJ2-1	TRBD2	CASRQLAGGRNEQFF	TGTGCCAGCAGGCAGCTAGCGGGGGGGAGGAATGAGCAGTTCTTC
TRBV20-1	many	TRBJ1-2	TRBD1	CSARLPGQNGYTF	TGCAGTGCCAGACTCCCGGGACAGAATGGCTACACCTTC
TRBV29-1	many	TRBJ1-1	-	CSVDEANTEAFF	TGCAGCGTTGATGAGGCGAACACTGAAGCTTTCTTT
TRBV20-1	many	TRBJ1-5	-	CSARVYGRDNQPQHF	TGCAGTGCTAGAGTGTATGGCAGGGACAATCAGCCCCAGCATTTT
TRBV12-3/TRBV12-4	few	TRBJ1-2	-	CASTPLGVGGYTF	TGTGCCAGCACTCCCTTAGGGGTTGGCGGCTACACCTTC
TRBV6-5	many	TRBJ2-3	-	CASSYSSSTDTQYF	TGTGCCAGCAGTTACTCATCCAGCACAGATACGCAGTATTTT
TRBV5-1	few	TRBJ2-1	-	CASSFGEPSNEQFF	TGCGCCAGCAGCTTCGGGGAACCCTCCAATGAGCAGTTCTTC
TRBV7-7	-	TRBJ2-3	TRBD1	CASSHARGDTQYF	TGTGCCAGCAGCCACGCCAGGGGGGATACGCAGTATTTT
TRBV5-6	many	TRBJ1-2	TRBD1	CASSLTTQGAGDGYTF	TGTGCCAGCAGCTTGACCACTCAGGGGGCAGGAGATGGCTACACCTTC
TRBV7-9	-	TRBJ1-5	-	CASSFFQPQHF	TGTGCCAGCAGCTTTTTTCAGCCCCAGCATTTT
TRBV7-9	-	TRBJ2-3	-	CASVAGLTDTQYF	TGTGCCAGCGTGGCAGGCCTCACAGATACGCAGTATTTT
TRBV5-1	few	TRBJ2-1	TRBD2	CASSPAGGGQQFF	TGCGCCAGCAGCCCCGCGGGGGGCGGACAGCAGTTCTTC
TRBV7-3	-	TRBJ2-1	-	CASSLILGSSYNEQFF	TGTGCCAGCAGCTTAATTCTGGGGAGCTCCTACAATGAGCAGTTCTTC
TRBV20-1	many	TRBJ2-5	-	CSARPLGVRGPQETQYF	TGCAGTGCTAGACCTCTGGGAGTCCGGGGCCCCCAAGAGACCCAGTACTTC
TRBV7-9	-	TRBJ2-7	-	CASSARDLLNEQYF	TGTGCCAGCAGCGCCCGGGACCTTTTGAACGAGCAGTACTTC
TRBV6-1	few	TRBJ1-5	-	CASSDLPNQPQHF	TGTGCCAGCAGTGACCTTCCAAATCAGCCCCAGCATTTT
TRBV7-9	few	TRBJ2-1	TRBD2	CASSLRGLVIWDNEQFF	TGTGCCAGCAGCTTGCGGGGACTAGTAATATGGGACAATGAGCAGTTCTTC
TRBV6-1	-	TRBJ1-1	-	CASSETWSYTEAFF	TGTGCCAGCAGTGAAACGTGGTCCTACACTGAAGCTTTCTTT
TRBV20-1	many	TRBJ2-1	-	CSAREGRGNMDNEQFF	TGCAGTGCTAGAGAGGGTCGGGGAAACATGGACAATGAGCAGTTCTTC
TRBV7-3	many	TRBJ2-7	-	CASSPHPGTQYEQYF	TGTGCCAGCAGCCCGCACCCCGGGACACAGTACGAGCAGTACTTC
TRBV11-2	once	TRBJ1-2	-	CASSLEARRTGLYGYTF	TGTGCCAGCAGCTTAGAAGCTCGGCGGACGGGTTTATATGGCTACACCTTC
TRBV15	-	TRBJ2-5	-	CATSRDPGRETQYF	TGTGCCACCAGCAGAGATCCGGGGAGAGAGACCCAGTACTTC
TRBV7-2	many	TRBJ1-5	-	CASSTEDRGLHF	TGTGCCAGCAGCACAGAGGATAGGGGATTGCATTTT
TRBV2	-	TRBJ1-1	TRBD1	CASCLLIGTGASNTEAFF	TGTGCCAGCTGTCTTTTGATCGGGACAGGCGCCTCGAACACTGAAGCTTTCTTT
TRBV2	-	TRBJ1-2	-	CASSDSFRQDYGYTF	TGTGCCAGCAGCGACAGTTTTAGACAGGACTATGGCTACACCTTC
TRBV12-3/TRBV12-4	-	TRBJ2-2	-	CASWGPRSAGELFF	TGTGCCAGCTGGGGCCCCAGGAGCGCCGGGGAGCTGTTTTTT
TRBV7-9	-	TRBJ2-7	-	CASSPSSRGYEQYF	TGTGCCAGCAGCCCATCGAGCAGGGGCTACGAGCAGTACTTC
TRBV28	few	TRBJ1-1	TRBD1	CASASDGTGLRNTEAFF	TGTGCCAGCGCTTCTGACGGGACAGGGCTGCGGAACACTGAAGCTTTCTTT
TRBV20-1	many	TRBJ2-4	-	CSARVVRDIQYF	TGCAGTGCTAGAGTAGTAAGGGACATTCAGTACTTC
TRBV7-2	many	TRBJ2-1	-	CASSYRADEQFF	TGTGCCAGCAGCTATAGGGCGGATGAGCAGTTCTTC
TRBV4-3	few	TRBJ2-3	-	CASSRLTASTDTQYF	TGCGCCAGCAGCCGGTTAACGGCCAGCACAGATACGCAGTATTTT
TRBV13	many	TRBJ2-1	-	CATTRLLAFHNEQFF	TGTGCCACCACTAGGTTACTGGCGTTCCACAATGAGCAGTTCTTC
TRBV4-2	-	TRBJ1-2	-	CASSQETRYGYTF	TGTGCCAGCAGCCAAGAGACCCGTTATGGCTACACCTTC
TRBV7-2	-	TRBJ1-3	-	CASSLYRVNTIYF	TGTGCCAGCAGCTTGTACAGGGTAAACACCATATATTTT